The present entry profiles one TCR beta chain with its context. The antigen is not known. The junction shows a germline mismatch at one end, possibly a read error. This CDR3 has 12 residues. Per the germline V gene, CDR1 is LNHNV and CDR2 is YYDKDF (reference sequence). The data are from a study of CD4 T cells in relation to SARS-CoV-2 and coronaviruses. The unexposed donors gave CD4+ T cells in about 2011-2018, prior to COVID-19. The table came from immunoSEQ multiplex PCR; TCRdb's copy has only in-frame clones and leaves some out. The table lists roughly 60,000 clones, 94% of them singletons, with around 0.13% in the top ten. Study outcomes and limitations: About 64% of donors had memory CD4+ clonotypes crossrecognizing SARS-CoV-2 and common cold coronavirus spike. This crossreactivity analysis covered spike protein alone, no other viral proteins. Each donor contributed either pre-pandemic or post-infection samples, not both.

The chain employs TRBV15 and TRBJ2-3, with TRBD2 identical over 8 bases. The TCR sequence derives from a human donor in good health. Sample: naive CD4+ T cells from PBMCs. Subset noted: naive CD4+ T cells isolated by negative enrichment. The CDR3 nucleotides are TGTGCCACCAGCAGCGGACTAGCCTCTCCGGTTTTT. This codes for CATSSGLASPVF. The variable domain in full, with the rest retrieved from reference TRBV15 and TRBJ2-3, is DAMVIQNPRYQVTQFGKPVTLSCSQTLNHNVMYWYQQKSSQAPKLLFHYYDKDFNNEADTPDNFQSRRPNTSFCFLDIRSPGLGDTAMYLCATSSGLASPVFGPGTRLTVL.